This is a list of T cell receptor beta chains from one sample in a study of beta chain features in type 1 diabetes. Here immunoSEQ multiplex PCR was the method, and the copy in TCRdb shows in-frame clones only, minus some. In the table there are some 330,000 clones, around 13% of which are singletons. Sequenced sample: naive CD4+ T cells from blood. Receptors originate from a woman younger than 30 with type 1 diabetes. CDR3s include the opening cysteine and the closing phenylalanine or tryptophan. The order of the fields is J gene, D gene, clone size, V gene, CDR3 protein, CDR3 DNA. A D gene is named only where the DNA matches it firmly. Clone size is stated in some rows and not others, as once, few, many or a class when expanded.

j_gene: TRBJ2-1; d_gene: TRBD1; abundance: few; v_gene: TRBV18; CDR3aa: CASSLEGTGRNNEQFF; CDR3nt: TGTGCCAGCTCACTCGAAGGGACAGGGCGGAACAATGAGCAGTTCTTC
j_gene: TRBJ2-6; d_gene: TRBD1; abundance: NA; v_gene: TRBV19; CDR3aa: CASRETGVWANVLTF; CDR3nt: TGTGCCAGTAGGGAGACAGGGGTCTGGGCCAACGTCCTGACTTTC
j_gene: TRBJ2-3; d_gene: NA; abundance: few; v_gene: TRBV5-1; CDR3aa: CASGEGATDTQYF; CDR3nt: TGCGCCAGCGGCGAAGGGGCCACAGATACGCAGTATTTT
j_gene: TRBJ1-6; d_gene: NA; abundance: few; v_gene: TRBV19; CDR3aa: CASSTNRVLSPLHF; CDR3nt: TGTGCCAGTAGTACCAACAGGGTTTTATCACCCCTCCACTTT
j_gene: TRBJ2-1; d_gene: TRBD1; abundance: NA; v_gene: TRBV7-9; CDR3aa: CASPQGTGINEQFF; CDR3nt: TGTGCCAGCCCACAGGGGACAGGGATTAACGAGCAGTTCTTC
j_gene: TRBJ1-1; d_gene: TRBD1; abundance: few; v_gene: TRBV7-2; CDR3aa: CASRRDREAFF; CDR3nt: TGTGCCAGCAGGCGGGACAGAGAAGCTTTCTTT
j_gene: TRBJ2-1; d_gene: TRBD2; abundance: NA; v_gene: TRBV11-3; CDR3aa: CASSFTPGFSGSNEQFF; CDR3nt: TGTGCCAGCAGTTTCACGCCGGGTTTTAGCGGGTCAAATGAGCAGTTCTTC
j_gene: TRBJ2-3; d_gene: NA; abundance: few; v_gene: TRBV18; CDR3aa: CASSPRDTSDTQYF; CDR3nt: TGTGCCAGCTCACCTCGGGACACATCAGATACGCAGTATTTT
j_gene: TRBJ2-2; d_gene: TRBD1; abundance: NA; v_gene: TRBV7-2; CDR3aa: CASSNGQGRTSGELFF; CDR3nt: TGTGCCAGCAGCAACGGACAGGGAAGGACCTCCGGGGAGCTGTTTTTT
j_gene: TRBJ1-5; d_gene: NA; abundance: NA; v_gene: TRBV2; CDR3aa: CASSQQGNNQPQHF; CDR3nt: TGTGCCAGCAGTCAACAGGGTAACAATCAGCCCCAGCATTTT
j_gene: TRBJ1-2; d_gene: TRBD1; abundance: NA; v_gene: TRBV11-2; CDR3aa: CASSFGTGGYYGYTF; CDR3nt: TGTGCCAGCAGCTTTGGGACAGGGGGTTACTATGGCTACACCTTC
j_gene: TRBJ2-3; d_gene: NA; abundance: NA; v_gene: TRBV4-3; CDR3aa: CASSHYQWEGGITDTQYF; CDR3nt: TGCGCCAGCAGCCATTACCAGTGGGAGGGGGGGATCACAGATACGCAGTATTTT
j_gene: TRBJ2-3; d_gene: TRBD2; abundance: once; v_gene: TRBV9; CDR3aa: CASSLPGLGADTQYF; CDR3nt: TGTGCCAGCAGCCTGCCGGGACTAGGCGCAGATACGCAGTATTTT
j_gene: TRBJ2-1; d_gene: NA; abundance: few; v_gene: TRBV7-2; CDR3aa: CASSLSEEKQFF; CDR3nt: TGTGCCAGCAGCTTATCGGAGGAGAAGCAGTTCTTC
j_gene: TRBJ2-1; d_gene: NA; abundance: few; v_gene: TRBV5-1; CDR3aa: CASSPIPGLNNEQFF; CDR3nt: TGCGCCAGCAGCCCGATTCCGGGACTGAACAATGAGCAGTTCTTC
j_gene: TRBJ2-1; d_gene: TRBD2; abundance: few; v_gene: TRBV19; CDR3aa: CASSPLLWGGSNEQFF; CDR3nt: TGTGCCAGTAGTCCCCTCCTTTGGGGAGGGTCCAATGAGCAGTTCTTC
j_gene: TRBJ2-3; d_gene: TRBD1; abundance: few; v_gene: TRBV5-1; CDR3aa: CASSPTGGIRRDTQYF; CDR3nt: TGCGCCAGCAGCCCGACAGGGGGTATACGACGAGATACGCAGTATTTT
j_gene: TRBJ2-7; d_gene: TRBD1; abundance: few; v_gene: TRBV10-3; CDR3aa: CAISETLGTAVEQYF; CDR3nt: TGTGCCATCAGTGAGACCTTAGGGACAGCTGTTGAGCAGTACTTC